Described below is a single TCR beta chain sequence and its context. Its specificity is unknown. TCRdb keeps only in-frame clones here, not all; method: immunoSEQ multiplex PCR. The table includes nearly 25,000 clones, more than 85% detected once. This record comes from a study of T cells in localized non-small cell lung cancer. Germline CDR1 SGHRS, CDR2 YFSETQ. CDR3 length: 14 residues. V shed 4 bases and J shed 6 bases, with 16 bases lying between them. Study findings and constraints: The appearance of a median approximately 57 of the top 100 tumor clones was seen in adjacent lung.

The TCR comes from a woman aged 35-75 years with stage I lung adenocarcinoma. The chain couples TRBV5-1 to TRBJ1-2, with a weak D call TRBD1 (6 bases). The source material was peripheral blood, sampled before any cancer treatment. This CDR3 reads CASSLPGTHNGYTF. For the CDR3, the DNA is TGCGCCAGCAGCCTCCCCGGGACACACAATGGCTACACCTTC.